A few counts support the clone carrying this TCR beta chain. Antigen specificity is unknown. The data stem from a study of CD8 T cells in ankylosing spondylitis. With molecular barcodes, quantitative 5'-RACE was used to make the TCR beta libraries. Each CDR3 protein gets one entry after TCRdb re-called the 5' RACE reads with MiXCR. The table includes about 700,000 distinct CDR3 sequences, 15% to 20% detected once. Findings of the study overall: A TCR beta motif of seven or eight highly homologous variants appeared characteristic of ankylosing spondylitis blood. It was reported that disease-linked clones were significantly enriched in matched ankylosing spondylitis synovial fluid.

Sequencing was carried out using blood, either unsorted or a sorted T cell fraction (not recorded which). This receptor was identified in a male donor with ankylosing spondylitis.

The CDR3 loop is CASSFMAGAYNEQFF. CDR3 DNA: TGTGCCAGCAGCTTTATGGCGGGAGCCTACAATGAGCAGTTCTTC. This sequence joins TRBV5-5 and TRBJ2-1, with 7 positions matching TRBD2. The trim removed 2 bases at V and 2 bases at J, leaving 4 bases unmatched. The CDR3 runs 15 residues. Per germline, CDR1 SGHKS and CDR2 YYEKEE (reference sequence).